A selection of T cell receptor beta chains follows, all from one sample in a study of blood T cell repertoires in COVID-19. Clones were read by immunoSEQ multiplex PCR, and TCRdb kept only the in-frame ones, dropping some. The data show a few hundred thousand clones, 75% to 90% seen once. The sequenced sample consisted of PBMCs or T cells enriched from blood (not recorded which). Receptor source: a woman aged 50 to 60 who had recovered from COVID-19. Both conserved end residues are part of each CDR3. D genes are given only for firm matches. For some rows the clone size is stated as once, few or many, or as a class when expanded; others skip it.

cdr3_length: 15; clone_size: once; v_call: TRBV24-1; j_call: TRBJ2-3; d_call: TRBD2; cdr3_aa: CATSVAGDITDTQYF; cdr3_nt: TGTGCCACCAGTGTAGCGGGAGACATCACAGATACGCAGTATTTT
cdr3_length: 13; clone_size: few; v_call: TRBV28; j_call: TRBJ1-2; d_call: TRBD1; cdr3_aa: CASRLTGGDGYTF; cdr3_nt: TGTGCCAGCAGACTGACAGGGGGCGATGGCTACACCTTC
cdr3_length: 16; clone_size: few; v_call: TRBV5-5; j_call: TRBJ1-2; d_call: .; cdr3_aa: CASSLGGGAFGYGYTF; cdr3_nt: TGTGCCAGCAGCTTGGGTGGGGGCGCATTTGGGTATGGCTACACCTTC
cdr3_length: 13; clone_size: .; v_call: TRBV6-2/TRBV6-3; j_call: TRBJ2-7; d_call: .; cdr3_aa: CASSLGLTYEQYF; cdr3_nt: TGTGCCAGCAGTTTAGGACTGACCTACGAGCAGTACTTC
cdr3_length: 11; clone_size: .; v_call: TRBV19; j_call: TRBJ2-3; d_call: .; cdr3_aa: CASRGRDTQYF; cdr3_nt: TGTGCCAGTAGGGGGAGAGATACGCAGTATTTT
cdr3_length: 13; clone_size: .; v_call: TRBV7-2; j_call: TRBJ1-5; d_call: TRBD1; cdr3_aa: CASSWDRVQPQHF; cdr3_nt: TGTGCCAGCAGCTGGGACAGGGTCCAGCCCCAGCATTTT
cdr3_length: 16; clone_size: few; v_call: TRBV9; j_call: TRBJ2-1; d_call: .; cdr3_aa: CASSPRDQGTYNEQFF; cdr3_nt: TGTGCCAGCAGCCCTCGGGACCAGGGGACCTACAATGAGCAGTTCTTC
cdr3_length: 14; clone_size: .; v_call: TRBV20-1; j_call: TRBJ1-5; d_call: .; cdr3_aa: CSASGQAGNQPQHF; cdr3_nt: TGCAGTGCTAGTGGGCAAGCGGGCAATCAGCCCCAGCATTTT
cdr3_length: 15; clone_size: .; v_call: TRBV6-2/TRBV6-3; j_call: TRBJ2-7; d_call: .; cdr3_aa: CASSTEADSSYEQYF; cdr3_nt: TGTGCCAGCAGTACGGAGGCTGACTCCTCCTACGAGCAGTACTTC
cdr3_length: 13; clone_size: few; v_call: TRBV6-1; j_call: TRBJ1-1; d_call: .; cdr3_aa: CASSEALRTSAFF; cdr3_nt: TGTGCCAGCAGTGAAGCGCTTCGTACATCAGCTTTCTTT
cdr3_length: 11; clone_size: .; v_call: TRBV30; j_call: TRBJ2-1; d_call: .; cdr3_aa: CAWRVGVEQFF; cdr3_nt: TGTGCCTGGAGGGTCGGGGTGGAGCAGTTCTTC
cdr3_length: 16; clone_size: .; v_call: TRBV6-1; j_call: TRBJ2-2; d_call: TRBD1; cdr3_aa: CASSAFLRGPDGELFF; cdr3_nt: TGTGCCAGCAGTGCCTTCCTCAGGGGGCCGGACGGGGAGCTGTTTTTT
cdr3_length: 13; clone_size: .; v_call: TRBV30; j_call: TRBJ2-1; d_call: TRBD2; cdr3_aa: CAWSQRGDNEQFF; cdr3_nt: TGTGCCTGGAGTCAGCGGGGGGACAATGAGCAGTTCTTC
cdr3_length: 16; clone_size: .; v_call: TRBV11-2; j_call: TRBJ1-1; d_call: .; cdr3_aa: CASSTRRWGVRTEAFF; cdr3_nt: TGTGCCAGCAGCACACGTCGTTGGGGAGTGCGCACTGAAGCTTTCTTT
cdr3_length: 13; clone_size: .; v_call: TRBV15; j_call: TRBJ2-7; d_call: TRBD2; cdr3_aa: CATRTSGSYEQYF; cdr3_nt: TGTGCCACCAGGACTAGCGGGAGCTACGAGCAGTACTTC
cdr3_length: 13; clone_size: .; v_call: TRBV12-3/TRBV12-4; j_call: TRBJ1-1; d_call: .; cdr3_aa: CASSLTVNTEAFF; cdr3_nt: TGTGCCAGCAGTTTGACTGTCAACACTGAAGCTTTCTTT
cdr3_length: 15; clone_size: few; v_call: TRBV4-1; j_call: TRBJ1-2; d_call: .; cdr3_aa: CASSQDYPTNYGYTF; cdr3_nt: TGCGCCAGCAGCCAAGATTACCCTACCAACTATGGCTACACCTTC
cdr3_length: 12; clone_size: .; v_call: TRBV6-5; j_call: TRBJ1-4; d_call: .; cdr3_aa: CASSQQGTELFF; cdr3_nt: TGTGCCAGCAGTCAACAGGGTACGGAACTGTTTTTT
cdr3_length: 18; clone_size: .; v_call: TRBV2; j_call: TRBJ2-7; d_call: .; cdr3_aa: CASSEGASGRRSSYEQYF; cdr3_nt: TGTGCCAGCAGTGAGGGGGCCTCGGGACGCAGGAGCTCCTACGAGCAGTACTTC
cdr3_length: 14; clone_size: .; v_call: TRBV5-8; j_call: TRBJ1-2; d_call: .; cdr3_aa: CASSLGGSDYGYTF; cdr3_nt: TGTGCCAGCAGCTTGGGAGGGTCCGACTATGGCTACACCTTC
cdr3_length: 16; clone_size: .; v_call: TRBV2; j_call: TRBJ2-1; d_call: TRBD2; cdr3_aa: CASSTDSGTTYNEQFF; cdr3_nt: TGTGCCAGCAGCACCGATAGCGGGACCACCTACAATGAGCAGTTCTTC
cdr3_length: 15; clone_size: .; v_call: TRBV18; j_call: TRBJ1-5; d_call: .; cdr3_aa: CASSLTGNSNQPQHF; cdr3_nt: TGTGCCAGCTCGCTCACAGGGAATAGCAATCAGCCCCAGCATTTT
cdr3_length: 15; clone_size: .; v_call: TRBV5-1; j_call: TRBJ2-2; d_call: TRBD1; cdr3_aa: CASSFRQGNTGELFF; cdr3_nt: TGCGCCAGCAGCTTTAGACAGGGGAACACCGGGGAGCTGTTTTTT
cdr3_length: 16; clone_size: .; v_call: TRBV5-4; j_call: TRBJ2-6; d_call: TRBD1; cdr3_aa: CASSLAQGANANVLTF; cdr3_nt: TGTGCCAGCAGCTTGGCACAGGGGGCGAACGCCAACGTCCTGACTTTC
cdr3_length: 15; clone_size: .; v_call: TRBV5-1; j_call: TRBJ1-1; d_call: TRBD1; cdr3_aa: CASSLAGTVNTEAFF; cdr3_nt: TGCGCCAGCAGCTTGGCCGGGACAGTTAACACTGAAGCTTTCTTT
cdr3_length: 14; clone_size: .; v_call: TRBV29-1; j_call: TRBJ1-2; d_call: .; cdr3_aa: CSVPERGGNYGYTF; cdr3_nt: TGCAGCGTTCCTGAAAGGGGGGGGAACTATGGCTACACCTTC
cdr3_length: 15; clone_size: once; v_call: TRBV6-1; j_call: TRBJ1-1; d_call: .; cdr3_aa: CASSEAGGVGTEAFF; cdr3_nt: TGTGCCAGCAGTGAAGCGGGGGGGGTTGGAACTGAAGCTTTCTTT
cdr3_length: 15; clone_size: .; v_call: TRBV18; j_call: TRBJ1-6; d_call: TRBD1; cdr3_aa: CASSYGQGKGSPLHF; cdr3_nt: TGTGCCAGCTCTTACGGACAGGGGAAAGGTTCACCCCTCCACTTT
cdr3_length: 12; clone_size: .; v_call: TRBV29-1; j_call: TRBJ1-2; d_call: .; cdr3_aa: CSVAGREVGYTF; cdr3_nt: TGCAGCGTTGCCGGCAGGGAGGTGGGCTACACCTTC
cdr3_length: 15; clone_size: .; v_call: TRBV7-9; j_call: TRBJ1-2; d_call: .; cdr3_aa: CASITIGALAYGYTF; cdr3_nt: TGTGCCAGCATCACAATAGGGGCCCTTGCCTATGGCTACACCTTC
cdr3_length: 19; clone_size: .; v_call: TRBV27; j_call: TRBJ2-1; d_call: TRBD2; cdr3_aa: CASSHSGRARLSSYNEQFF; cdr3_nt: TGTGCCAGCAGTCATAGCGGGAGGGCCAGATTGAGCTCCTACAATGAGCAGTTCTTC